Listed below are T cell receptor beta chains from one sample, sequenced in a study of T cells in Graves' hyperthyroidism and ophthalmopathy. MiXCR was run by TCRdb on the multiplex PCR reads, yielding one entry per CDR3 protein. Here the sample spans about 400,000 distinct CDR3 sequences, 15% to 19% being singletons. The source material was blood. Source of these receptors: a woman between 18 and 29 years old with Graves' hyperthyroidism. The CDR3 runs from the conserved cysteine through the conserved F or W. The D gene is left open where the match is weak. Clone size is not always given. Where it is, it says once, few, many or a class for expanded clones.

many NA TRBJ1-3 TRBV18 CASSPGFGSSGNTIYF TGTGCCAGCTCACCCGGATTTGGGAGCTCTGGAAACACCATATATTTT
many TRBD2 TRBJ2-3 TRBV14 CASSQEPTSGRTDTQYF TGTGCCAGCAGCCAAGAACCTACTAGCGGGAGAACAGATACGCAGTATTTT
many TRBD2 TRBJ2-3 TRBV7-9 CASSFGHLAGVGDTQYF TGTGCCAGCAGCTTCGGCCATCTAGCGGGAGTGGGAGATACGCAGTATTTT
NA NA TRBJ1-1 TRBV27 CASRAPWTPGTEAFF TGTGCCAGCAGAGCACCCTGGACTCCGGGCACTGAAGCTTTCTTT
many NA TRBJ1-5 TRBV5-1 CASKREGDGQPQHF TGCGCCAGCAAGCGGGAAGGGGATGGACAGCCCCAGCATTTT
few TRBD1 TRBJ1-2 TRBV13 CASSAGQVNYGYTF TGTGCCAGCAGCGCCGGACAGGTGAACTATGGCTACACCTTC
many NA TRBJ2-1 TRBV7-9 CASSSSMGGSLYNEQFF TGTGCCAGCAGCTCCTCCATGGGAGGCAGCCTCTACAATGAGCAGTTCTTC
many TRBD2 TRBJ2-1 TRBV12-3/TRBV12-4 CASSRRGGLAESPSYNEQFF TGTGCCAGCAGCCGTCGGGGGGGACTAGCGGAGTCACCCTCCTACAATGAGCAGTTCTTC
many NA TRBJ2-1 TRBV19 CASMPWGLNEQFF TGTGCCAGTATGCCCTGGGGGCTAAATGAGCAGTTCTTC
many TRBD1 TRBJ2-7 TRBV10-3 CAISEFGTGTYEQYF TGTGCCATCAGTGAGTTCGGGACAGGGACATACGAGCAGTACTTC
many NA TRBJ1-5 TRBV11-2 CASSLGSSTPQHF TGTGCCAGCAGCCTGGGCAGTTCTACGCCCCAGCATTTT
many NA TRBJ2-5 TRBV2 CASSANLWRGQETQYF TGTGCCAGCAGTGCCAACCTATGGCGTGGCCAAGAGACCCAGTACTTC
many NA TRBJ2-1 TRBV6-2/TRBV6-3 CASSQGEQFF TGTGCCAGCAGCCAGGGTGAGCAGTTCTTC
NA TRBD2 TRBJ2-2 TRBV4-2 CASRGLAGGHTGELFF TGTGCCAGCAGAGGACTAGCGGGAGGTCACACCGGGGAGCTGTTTTTT
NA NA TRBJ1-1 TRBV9 CASSVETVRGAFF TGTGCCAGCAGCGTAGAGACGGTGAGGGGAGCTTTCTTT
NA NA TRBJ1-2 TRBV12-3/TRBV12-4 CASSPFPGGAIGYGYTF TGTGCCAGCAGCCCGTTCCCCGGGGGCGCGATCGGTTATGGCTACACCTTC
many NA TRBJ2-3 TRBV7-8 CASSPLTRGGTDTQYF TGTGCCAGCAGCCCTCTAACAAGGGGGGGCACAGATACGCAGTATTTT
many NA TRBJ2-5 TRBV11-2 CASSNHAGGIGETQYF TGTGCCAGCAGCAACCACGCAGGAGGGATCGGGGAGACCCAGTACTTC
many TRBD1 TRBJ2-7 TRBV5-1 CASSLKSTGGGGYEQYF TGCGCCAGCAGCCTGAAGTCGACAGGGGGCGGAGGGTACGAGCAGTACTTC
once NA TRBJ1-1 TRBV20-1 CSARDASLNTEAFF TGCAGTGCTAGAGATGCCAGCCTGAACACTGAAGCTTTCTTT
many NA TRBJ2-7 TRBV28 CATQTRRDSHEQYF TGTGCCACTCAAACGAGGCGAGACTCCCACGAGCAGTACTTC
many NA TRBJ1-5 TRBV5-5 CASSLGGVEPQHF TGTGCCAGCAGCTTGGGGGGGGTGGAGCCCCAGCATTTT
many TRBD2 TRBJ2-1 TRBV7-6 CASSLGTSSPDEQFF TGTGCCAGCAGCTTAGGGACTAGCAGCCCCGATGAGCAGTTCTTC
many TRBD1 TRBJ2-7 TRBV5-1 CASSYRDRDPSYEQYF TGCGCCAGCAGCTACCGGGACAGGGACCCTTCCTACGAGCAGTACTTC